These T cell receptor beta chains were read from a single sample in a study of breast tumors, draining lymph nodes, adjacent tissues. TCRdb reprocessed the multiplex PCR reads via MiXCR and lists one record per CDR3 protein. The top ten clones hold 4% to 5.5% of a sample with 200,000 or so distinct CDR3 sequences, roughly 29% of them seen once. The sequenced sample consisted of axillary lymph node tissue. The receptors shown here come from a female donor with breast cancer. Some clones in this sample may be carry-over from other donors' samples. The CDR3 runs from the conserved cysteine through the conserved F or W.

v_call cdr3_aa
TRBV19 CASNPGTGSGKLFF
TRBV20-1 CSVRSGSVDTQYF
TRBV18 CTSSLPGQGEYGYTF
TRBV7-2 CASSPQGARGYGYPF
TRBV5-1 CASSIEDTAGTGELFF
TRBV6-2/TRBV6-3 CASSYSRGLGYEQYF
TRBV2 CASRGQGGGYGYTF
TRBV5-6 CASSSLSGGTETQYF
TRBV7-9 CASSPDRGKNTEAFF
TRBV20-1 CSVLTTGGGSYTF
TRBV29-1 CSVGYEQYF
TRBV11-3 CASSSIGTSANGELFF
TRBV11-2 CASSLDKERDFTDTQYF
TRBV5-8 CASSLYLGENTF
TRBV30 CAWRRGGGQNEQFF
TRBV20-1 CSANPDISYEQYF
TRBV20-1 CSAPDRDLGLYEQYF
TRBV2 CASRLSEHTQYF
TRBV6-1 CASSGGLAGGPGSNEQFF
TRBV25-1 CASSARKGTGGSVLHF
TRBV6-5 CASSTPLGDQGALHF
TRBV7-7 CASSLYLGTSGGRYNEQFF
TRBV6-4 CASGPPRGLSTGELFF
TRBV5-6 CASRRGGNTEAFF
TRBV11-2 CASSAQGPWAKETQYF
TRBV19 CASSSDRGRGGYTF
TRBV20-1 CSAREGNLGDTQYF
TRBV6-2/TRBV6-3 CATRAGGYGYTF
TRBV19 CASSMDRDLETQYF
TRBV20-1 CSARDTGVLTF
TRBV9 CASSVVPGNYGYTF
TRBV5-1 CASSLAGRENYGYTF
TRBV6-2/TRBV6-3 CASSAQRGLYEQYF
TRBV5-1 CASSVDGSGYTF
TRBV13 CASSYDKAGELFF